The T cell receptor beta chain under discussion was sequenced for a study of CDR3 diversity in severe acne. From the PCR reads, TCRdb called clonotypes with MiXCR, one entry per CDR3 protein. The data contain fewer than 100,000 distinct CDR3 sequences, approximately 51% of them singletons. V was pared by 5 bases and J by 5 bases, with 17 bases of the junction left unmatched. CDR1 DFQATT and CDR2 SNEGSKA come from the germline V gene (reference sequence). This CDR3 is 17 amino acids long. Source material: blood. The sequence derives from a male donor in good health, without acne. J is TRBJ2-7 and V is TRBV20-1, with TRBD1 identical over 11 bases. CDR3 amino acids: CSAGGSGTGGLRDEQYF. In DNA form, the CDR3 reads TGCAGTGCTGGGGGGTCCGGGACAGGGGGACTTAGGGACGAGCAGTACTTC.